This TCR beta chain was captured by sequencing in a study of cytomegalovirus exposure and HLA in healthy donors. Overall study context: In an early release, HLA-typed donors contributed 80 million to 95 million unique TCR sequences.

The PCR was carried out with 60 Vbeta primers and 13 Jbeta primers. Clones were read by immunoSEQ multiplex PCR, and TCRdb kept only the in-frame ones, dropping some. The sample records some 150,000 clones, 80% to 85% being singletons. Study results and caveats: Associated with cytomegalovirus, according to the listing, were around 160 TCR beta chains. Later work found most CMV-associated TCR beta chains apparently HLA-restricted.

With regard to this clone: The target antigen is unknown.

The V and J ends lost 2 bases and 5 bases respectively, with 10 bases between them. This CDR3 has 14 amino acids. The V gene's germline CDR1 is SNHLY and CDR2 FYNNEI. The J gene is TRBJ1-5, the V gene TRBV2; D not certain. This clonotype was sampled from a woman aged 45-65 years in good health and CMV-seropositive. Sequencing input: PBMCs. The CDR3 nucleotides read TGTGCCAGCAGTGAAAGGAGTTCTCATCAGCCCCAGCATTTT. It codes for CASSERSSHQPQHF.